A selection of T cell receptor beta chains follows, all from one sample in a study of T-cell memory formation after mild COVID-19. In TCRdb, the 5' RACE reads were re-called with MiXCR into one record per CDR3 protein. The sample yields 250,000 to 400,000 distinct CDR3 sequences, roughly an eighth seen once. Sequencing input: PBMCs or a T cell subset sorted from them (not recorded which). The source of these receptors is a man between 18 and 35 years old who had mild COVID-19 (a few samples of this study predate the infection). Cell type and time point are not known. Both conserved end residues are part of each CDR3. The D gene is left open where the match is weak. Rows give clone size only sometimes, using once, few, many, or a class for an expanded clone.

cdr3_length: 19; d_call: NA; v_call: TRBV5-5; j_call: TRBJ2-5; clone_size: many; cdr3_aa: CASSPRRYSPVTISETQYF; cdr3_nt: TGTGCCAGCAGCCCACGGAGATACTCCCCGGTCACAATTAGTGAGACCCAGTACTTC
cdr3_length: 15; d_call: TRBD1; v_call: TRBV2; j_call: TRBJ1-5; clone_size: NA; cdr3_aa: CASSEYRGLPQPQHF; cdr3_nt: TGTGCCAGCAGTGAGTACAGGGGTCTCCCTCAGCCACAGCATTTT
cdr3_length: 15; d_call: TRBD2; v_call: TRBV12-3/TRBV12-4; j_call: TRBJ2-5; clone_size: few; cdr3_aa: CASSLTSGGKETQYF; cdr3_nt: TGTGCCAGCAGTTTGACTAGCGGGGGGAAGGAGACCCAGTACTTC
cdr3_length: 15; d_call: NA; v_call: TRBV4-3; j_call: TRBJ2-3; clone_size: NA; cdr3_aa: CASSQDGSGTDTQYF; cdr3_nt: TGCGCCAGCAGCCAAGATGGCAGCGGCACAGATACGCAGTATTTT
cdr3_length: 13; d_call: NA; v_call: TRBV6-5; j_call: TRBJ2-5; clone_size: few; cdr3_aa: CASSRTVLSAQYF; cdr3_nt: TGTGCCAGCAGCCGGACAGTCTTATCAGCCCAGTACTTC
cdr3_length: 15; d_call: TRBD2; v_call: TRBV7-2; j_call: TRBJ2-3; clone_size: few; cdr3_aa: CASSRLADYTDTQYF; cdr3_nt: TGTGCCAGCAGCAGACTAGCGGATTACACAGATACGCAGTATTTT
cdr3_length: 14; d_call: NA; v_call: TRBV10-3; j_call: TRBJ1-1; clone_size: NA; cdr3_aa: CAISSLFGNTEAFF; cdr3_nt: TGTGCCATCAGTTCCCTCTTTGGGAACACTGAAGCTTTCTTT
cdr3_length: 14; d_call: NA; v_call: TRBV29-1; j_call: TRBJ2-2; clone_size: few; cdr3_aa: CSVTGTLNTGELFF; cdr3_nt: TGCAGCGTCACCGGGACTTTGAACACCGGGGAGCTGTTTTTT
cdr3_length: 15; d_call: TRBD2; v_call: TRBV5-6; j_call: TRBJ2-3; clone_size: many; cdr3_aa: CASSPGTSVADTQYF; cdr3_nt: TGTGCCAGCAGCCCCGGGACTAGCGTCGCAGATACGCAGTATTTT
cdr3_length: 13; d_call: NA; v_call: TRBV5-1; j_call: TRBJ2-6; clone_size: many; cdr3_aa: CASRTAGANVLTF; cdr3_nt: TGCGCCAGCAGGACAGCTGGGGCCAACGTCCTGACTTTC
cdr3_length: 15; d_call: NA; v_call: TRBV5-1; j_call: TRBJ2-5; clone_size: NA; cdr3_aa: CSSSSSGTKQETQYF; cdr3_nt: TGCTCCAGCAGCAGTTCCGGGACCAAACAAGAGACCCAGTACTTC
cdr3_length: 17; d_call: NA; v_call: TRBV28; j_call: TRBJ2-4; clone_size: few; cdr3_aa: CASTPSVRGRNKNIQYF; cdr3_nt: TGTGCCAGCACACCCTCGGTTAGGGGGAGGAATAAAAACATTCAGTACTTC
cdr3_length: 14; d_call: TRBD1; v_call: TRBV6-2/TRBV6-3; j_call: TRBJ2-7; clone_size: NA; cdr3_aa: CASIPGQDHYEQYF; cdr3_nt: TGTGCCAGCATCCCGGGACAGGACCACTACGAGCAGTACTTC
cdr3_length: 15; d_call: TRBD1; v_call: TRBV28; j_call: TRBJ2-5; clone_size: few; cdr3_aa: CASSLRDRGRETQYF; cdr3_nt: TGTGCCAGCAGTTTAAGGGACAGGGGTCGCGAGACCCAGTACTTC
cdr3_length: 14; d_call: NA; v_call: TRBV7-2; j_call: TRBJ2-7; clone_size: few; cdr3_aa: CASSPHGPSYEQYF; cdr3_nt: TGTGCCAGCAGCCCGCACGGGCCCTCCTACGAGCAGTACTTC
cdr3_length: 17; d_call: TRBD2; v_call: TRBV9; j_call: TRBJ2-3; clone_size: many; cdr3_aa: CASTRTTSGGSTDTQYF; cdr3_nt: TGTGCCAGCACCCGAACGACTAGCGGGGGGAGCACAGATACGCAGTATTTT
cdr3_length: 14; d_call: TRBD1; v_call: TRBV7-3; j_call: TRBJ1-1; clone_size: once; cdr3_aa: CASSSTGEGTEAFF; cdr3_nt: TGTGCCAGCAGCTCAACAGGGGAGGGGACTGAAGCTTTCTTT
cdr3_length: 12; d_call: NA; v_call: TRBV5-1; j_call: TRBJ2-2; clone_size: NA; cdr3_aa: CASRQDTGELFF; cdr3_nt: TGCGCCAGCCGACAAGACACCGGGGAGCTGTTTTTT
cdr3_length: 14; d_call: NA; v_call: TRBV6-1; j_call: TRBJ1-5; clone_size: few; cdr3_aa: CASSDARDSQPQHF; cdr3_nt: TGTGCCAGCAGTGATGCGAGGGATTCTCAGCCCCAGCATTTT
cdr3_length: 16; d_call: NA; v_call: TRBV27; j_call: TRBJ2-3; clone_size: few; cdr3_aa: CASRHYSLGSTDTQYF; cdr3_nt: TGTGCCAGCAGGCATTACAGTCTGGGTAGCACAGATACGCAGTATTTT
cdr3_length: 17; d_call: TRBD2; v_call: TRBV7-3; j_call: TRBJ2-1; clone_size: NA; cdr3_aa: CASSPTLTSGGENEQFF; cdr3_nt: TGTGCCAGCAGCCCAACCCTTACTAGCGGGGGGGAAAATGAGCAGTTCTTC
cdr3_length: 16; d_call: TRBD1; v_call: TRBV6-2/TRBV6-3; j_call: TRBJ1-5; clone_size: NA; cdr3_aa: CASSPGQGPSNQPQHF; cdr3_nt: TGTGCCAGCAGCCCCGGACAGGGCCCTAGCAATCAGCCCCAGCATTTT
cdr3_length: 14; d_call: NA; v_call: TRBV6-4; j_call: TRBJ2-2; clone_size: NA; cdr3_aa: CASSQDTFTGELFF; cdr3_nt: TGTGCCAGCAGCCAAGACACCTTCACCGGGGAGCTGTTTTTT
cdr3_length: 13; d_call: TRBD1; v_call: TRBV29-1; j_call: TRBJ2-1; clone_size: many; cdr3_aa: CSAGRTGGNEQFF; cdr3_nt: TGCAGCGCGGGCCGGACAGGGGGCAATGAGCAGTTCTTC
cdr3_length: 15; d_call: NA; v_call: TRBV7-2; j_call: TRBJ2-2; clone_size: many; cdr3_aa: CASSFSRLGTGELFF; cdr3_nt: TGTGCCAGCAGCTTTTCAAGGTTGGGCACCGGGGAGCTGTTTTTT
cdr3_length: 16; d_call: TRBD1; v_call: TRBV7-9; j_call: TRBJ1-2; clone_size: NA; cdr3_aa: CASSLQKSTGGGGYTF; cdr3_nt: TGTGCCAGCAGCTTACAAAAAAGTACAGGGGGCGGTGGCTACACCTTC
cdr3_length: 14; d_call: TRBD1; v_call: TRBV2; j_call: TRBJ2-2; clone_size: NA; cdr3_aa: CASVRDRNTGELFF; cdr3_nt: TGTGCCAGTGTCCGGGACAGAAACACCGGGGAGCTGTTTTTT